These 23 T cell receptor beta chains were sequenced from one sample in a study of T cells in Graves' hyperthyroidism and ophthalmopathy. Amplification yielded TCR beta CDR3 regions, with RNA transcripts as the source. First-round RT-PCR targeting the TCR CDR3 was performed with the HTBI primer set. TCRdb called the multiplex PCR reads again in MiXCR, with one record for every CDR3 protein. The repertoire holds hundreds of thousands of distinct CDR3 sequences, roughly 16% seen once, with approximately 3.9% in the top ten. Sequencing was carried out using blood. The receptor source for this set is a woman aged 25 to 39 with Graves' hyperthyroidism.

This clonotype was recorded many times. The V call is TRBV29-1, the J call TRBJ2-3; 8 nucleotides align to TRBD1. The CDR3 totals 14 residues. J lost 2 bases, V lost 8 bases, and 9 bases had no gene match. Germline CDR1 SQVTM, CDR2 ANQGSEA. The CDR3 DNA reads TGCAGCATGTGGACAGGGAATTACACAGATACGCAGTATTTT. Translation: CSMWTGNYTDTQYF.

This clonotype appeared many times. J is TRBJ1-5 and V is TRBV6-1, with D unclear. The CDR3 has 15 residues. The germline V gene encodes CDR1 MNHNS and CDR2 SASEGT. Trimming took off 0 bases at V and 7 bases at J, with 13 bases between the two ends. The CDR3 sequence: CASSEAHGGRQPQHF. The CDR3 coding sequence is TGTGCCAGCAGTGAAGCGCACGGTGGACGGCAGCCCCAGCATTTT.

This chain links TRBV15 with TRBJ1-1; D ambiguous. V shed 4 bases and J shed 1 base, with 19 bases lying between them. The V gene's germline CDR1 is LNHNV and CDR2 YYDKDF (reference sequence). CDR3 length: 17 amino acids. CDR3 sequence: CATSKEALEGWNTEAFF. Written as DNA, the CDR3 is TGTGCCACCAGCAAAGAGGCCCTGGAGGGTTGGAACACTGAAGCTTTCTTT.

This chain joins TRBV19 and TRBJ2-2; the match to TRBD1 covers 12 bases. This CDR3 has 16 amino acids. Germline CDR1 reads LNHDA; CDR2 reads SQIVND (reference sequence). Unmatched junction bases numbered 4, after V lost 3 bases and J lost 5 bases. The DNA of the CDR3 is TGTGCCAGTAGTATGGGACAGGGGGCAGATACCGGGGAGCTGTTTTTT. As protein: CASSMGQGADTGELFF.

There are many counts of this clonotype. The chain's CDR3 is CASSEQRTQETQYF. The CDR3 nucleotides are TGTGCCAGCAGTGAACAACGGACCCAAGAGACCCAGTACTTC. The genes are TRBV2 and TRBJ2-5, with D unresolved. Trimming removed 2 bases from V and 1 base from J, with 8 bases in between. The germline V gene has CDR1 SNHLY and CDR2 FYNNEI. There are 14 residues in the CDR3.

There are a few counts of this clonotype. The gene calls are TRBV27 and TRBJ1-2; D not certain. The CDR3 contains 15 residues. Germline CDR1 and CDR2: MNHEY and SMNVEV (reference sequence). V was trimmed by 5 bases and J by 4 bases, leaving 17 bases between them. The CDR3 loop is CASSPLAELAYGYTF. DNA of the CDR3: TGTGCCAGCAGTCCCCTCGCTGAACTGGCCTATGGCTACACCTTC.

This sequence joins TRBV5-1 and TRBJ1-2; D gene uncertain. This CDR3 region has 13 residues. Germline-derived CDR1 and CDR2 are SGHRS and YFSETQ. The V end lost 0 bases, the J end lost 4 bases, and 7 bases lay between the germline ends. In DNA, the CDR3 is TGCGCCAGCAGCTTGGGGTATGGCTATGGCTACACCTTC. Its protein product is CASSLGYGYGYTF.

This sequence joins TRBV7-8 and TRBJ2-2; D gene uncertain. Germline V gene sequence: CDR1 SGHVS, CDR2 FQNEAQ. Trimming cost V 3 bases and J 3 bases, with 5 bases left between them. CDR3 size: 13 residues. The CDR3 coding sequence is TGTGCCAGCAGCTTTCTATACACCGGGGAGCTGTTTTTT. It codes for CASSFLYTGELFF.

This clonotype was observed many times. The chain links TRBV6-1 to TRBJ1-1; D gene unclear. Germline V gene lookup returns CDR1 MNHNS and CDR2 SASEGT. The CDR3 is 15 amino acids. Trimming removed 6 bases from V and 1 base from J, with 15 bases in between. In nucleotides, the CDR3 is TGTGCCAGCAGGTTGCTGGACGGAGAGAACACTGAAGCTTTCTTT. Translating gives CASRLLDGENTEAFF.

V usage is TRBV18 and J usage is TRBJ1-2; TRBD1 agrees at 10 bases. In germline, CDR1 is KGHSH, CDR2 LQKENI. The CDR3 covers 16 residues. V shed 3 bases and J 6 bases; nucleotides not matched to a gene: 10. The CDR3 region is CASSPRATGGKNGYTF. The CDR3 DNA is TGTGCCAGCTCACCGCGGGCGACAGGGGGCAAAAATGGCTACACCTTC. Complete variable domain (other parts from reference TRBV18 and TRBJ1-2): NAGVMQNPRHLVRRRGQEARLRCSPMKGHSHVYWYRQLPEEGLKFMVYLQKENIIDESGMPKERFSAEFPKEGPSILRIQQVVRGDSAAYFCASSPRATGGKNGYTFGSGTRLTVV.

This chain links TRBV27 with TRBJ1-3; tentatively, D is TRBD1 (5 bases). Per germline, CDR1 MNHEY and CDR2 SMNVEV (reference sequence). This CDR3 has 17 residues. The ends were cut back, 6 bases at V and 1 base at J, with 19 bases in the middle. This CDR3 is CASSRAWGGSSGNTIYF. CDR3 coding DNA: TGTGCCAGCAGCCGCGCTTGGGGGGGGTCTTCTGGAAACACCATATATTTT.

This rearrangement joins TRBV12-3 or TRBV12-4 to TRBJ1-2; no clear D gene. CDR3 length: 15 amino acids. The V end was cut by 6 bases, the J end by 5 bases, with 19 bases between. CDR3 coding DNA: TGTGCCAGCAGCCCCACCGGGGTATCTCTTTATGGCTACACCTTC. Protein: CASSPTGVSLYGYTF.

At least ten counts were recorded for this clonotype. V is TRBV24-1 and J is TRBJ1-4, with D tentatively TRBD1 (5 bases). The germline gives CDR1 KGHDR, CDR2 SFDVKD. V shed 2 bases and J shed 8 bases, with 20 bases lying between them. The CDR3 totals 17 residues. The DNA for the CDR3 is TGTGCCACCAGTGATTGGGACGGCGGAACGGGTGGGGAAAAACTGTTTTTT. It is translated as CATSDWDGGTGGEKLFF.

This clonotype was counted many times. The chain employs TRBV12-5 and TRBJ1-4; TRBD1 is a possible D gene (5 bases). Germline loops: CDR1 LGHNT, CDR2 FRNRAP. The CDR3 has 15 residues. The V end was cut by 3 bases, the J end by 5 bases, with 13 bases between. CDR3 coding DNA: TGTGCTAGTGGTTTAGACAGTCTAAAAAATGAAAAACTGTTTTTT. It translates to CASGLDSLKNEKLFF.

This clonotype was observed a handful of times. The V and J genes are TRBV29-1 and TRBJ2-2; 7 nucleotides align to TRBD2. The CDR3 sequence is 16 residues long. Germline CDR1 reads SQVTM; CDR2 reads ANQGSEA. V lost 7 bases and J lost 4; bases outside the gene matches: 15. The CDR3 reads CSAIGTDTSVTGELFF. The DNA for the CDR3 is TGCAGCGCTATAGGGACCGACACTAGCGTCACCGGGGAGCTGTTTTTT.

Points on this clonotype: This sequence may be a read error, since a much larger clone differs from it by one base. The chain has TRBV5-1 and TRBJ2-2; 7 positions match TRBD2. This CDR3 spans 17 amino acids. CDR1 and CDR2 from the germline V gene are SGHRS and YFSETQ. CDR3: CASSLHQAGEGTGELVF. The CDR3 DNA reads as TGCGCCAGCAGCTTGCATCAGGCGGGAGAGGGCACCGGGGAGCTGGTTTTT.

This clonotype has ten or more counts. The chain joins TRBV2 to TRBJ2-6; D is perhaps TRBD1 (6 bases). This CDR3 has 18 amino acids. The V end was cut by 5 bases, the J end by 0 bases, with 17 bases between. Germline assignment: CDR1 SNHLY and CDR2 FYNNEI. For the CDR3, the DNA is TGTGCCAGCAGTATGCCGAACAGGGCTTTCTCTGGGGCCAACGTCCTGACTTTC. Its translation: CASSMPNRAFSGANVLTF.

This clonotype was found a few times. V is TRBV5-1 and J is TRBJ1-1, with a possible D match to TRBD1 (5 bases). The length of the CDR3 is 13 residues. V was trimmed by 9 bases and J by 1 base, leaving 13 bases between them. CDR1 and CDR2 from the germline V gene are SGHRS and YFSETQ. The CDR3 here is CATPIQENTEAFF. CDR3 in DNA: TGCGCCACTCCCATACAGGAGAACACTGAAGCTTTCTTT.

This clonotype was observed many times. The chain employs TRBV5-1 and TRBJ2-1; 7 bases map to TRBD1. CDR1 is SGHRS, CDR2 YFSETQ, per germline. The length of the CDR3 is 12 residues. V lost 0 bases and J lost 14; bases outside the gene matches: 5. The CDR3 spells CASSLGGTEEFF. CDR3 DNA: TGCGCCAGCAGCTTGGGAGGGACAGAGGAGTTCTTC.

The table lists this clonotype with many counts. The chain carries TRBV5-1 and TRBJ1-2; D possibly corresponds to TRBD1 (5 bases). Trimming removed 2 bases at V and 4 bases at J, with 12 bases between. Germline loops: CDR1 SGHRS, CDR2 YFSETQ. The CDR3 extends over 14 amino acids. The CDR3 nucleotides are TGCGCCAGCAGCTTAGGAACAGGCACCTATGGCTACACCTTC. Its translation: CASSLGTGTYGYTF.

In its sample, this clonotype was seen many times. J is TRBJ2-7 and V is TRBV7-9, with 9 nucleotides matching TRBD1. CDR3 length: 14 residues. The trim removed 7 bases at V and 3 bases at J, leaving 7 bases unmatched. CDR1 and CDR2 from the germline V gene are SEHNR and FQNEAQ (reference sequence). In nucleotides, the CDR3 is TGTGCCAGCACCTGGGACAGGGCGGGCTACGAGCAGTACTTC. Its translation: CASTWDRAGYEQYF.

This clonotype was observed many times. The V and J genes are TRBV3-1 and TRBJ1-2; 7 positions agree with TRBD1. This CDR3 has 13 amino acids. The germline V gene has CDR1 LGHDT and CDR2 YNNKEL (reference sequence). The J segment lost 2 bases and the V segment lost 8 bases, leaving 5 bases of the junction unmatched. CDR3 amino acids: CASRQGANYGYTF. CDR3 bases: TGTGCCAGCCGACAGGGCGCGAACTATGGCTACACCTTC.

This clonotype appeared many times. V usage is TRBV20-1 and J usage is TRBJ2-7, with D maybe TRBD1 (6 bases). The CDR3 loop spans 14 amino acids. Germline CDR1 reads DFQATT; CDR2 reads SNEGSKA (reference sequence). V was pared by 2 bases and J by 1 base, with 12 bases between. CDR3 bases: TGCAGTGCTAGAATCACAGGGTCATCCTACGAGCAGTACTTC. This gives the protein CSARITGSSYEQYF.